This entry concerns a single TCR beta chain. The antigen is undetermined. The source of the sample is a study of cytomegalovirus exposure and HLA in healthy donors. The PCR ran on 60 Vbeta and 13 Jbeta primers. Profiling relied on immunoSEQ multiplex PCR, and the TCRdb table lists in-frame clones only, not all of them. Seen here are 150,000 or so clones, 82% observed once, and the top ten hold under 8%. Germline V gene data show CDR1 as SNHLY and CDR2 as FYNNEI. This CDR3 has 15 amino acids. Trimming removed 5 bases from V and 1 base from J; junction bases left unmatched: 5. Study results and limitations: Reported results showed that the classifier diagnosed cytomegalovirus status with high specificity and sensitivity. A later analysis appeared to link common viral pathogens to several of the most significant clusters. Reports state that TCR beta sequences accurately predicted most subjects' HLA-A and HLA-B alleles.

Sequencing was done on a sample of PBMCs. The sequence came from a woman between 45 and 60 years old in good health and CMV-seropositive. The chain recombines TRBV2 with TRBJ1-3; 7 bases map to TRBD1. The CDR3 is CASSLTGDSGNTIYF. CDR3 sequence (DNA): TGTGCCAGCAGTTTAACAGGGGATTCTGGAAACACCATATATTTT.